Listed below are T cell receptor beta chains from one sample, sequenced in a study of response to subunit inactivated influenza vaccine. A single record per CDR3 protein comes from TCRdb applying MiXCR to the RT-PCR reads. Of roughly 570,000 distinct CDR3 sequences listed, 10% to 15% were seen once; the top ten hold about 12%. The sequencing used PBMCs from blood, collected more than 35 days after vaccination. The receptors shown here come from a man over 45 who received an inactivated influenza vaccine. CDR3s include the opening cysteine and the closing phenylalanine or tryptophan. A D gene is named only where the DNA matches it firmly. A clone size is listed for some rows: how often the clone was seen (once, few, many), or a class if it is expanded.

size	D	V	J	CDR3	DNA
few	-	TRBV6-5	TRBJ2-3	CASSYVPGLLTDTQYF	TGTGCCAGCAGTTACGTCCCGGGACTCCTTACAGATACGCAGTATTTT
-	TRBD1	TRBV18	TRBJ2-7	CASSFGQDYEQYF	TGTGCCAGCTCGTTCGGACAGGACTACGAGCAGTACTTC
few	-	TRBV20-1	TRBJ1-1	CSARRQGRTEAFF	TGCAGTGCTAGGCGTCAGGGTAGGACTGAAGCTTTCTTT
few	-	TRBV6-2/TRBV6-3	TRBJ2-5	CASSYDIGETQYF	TGTGCCAGCAGTTACGATATCGGAGAGACCCAGTACTTC
few	TRBD1	TRBV2	TRBJ2-5	CASSGRTGGRETQYF	TGTGCCAGCAGTGGCAGGACAGGGGGACGGGAGACCCAGTACTTC
-	TRBD2	TRBV4-2	TRBJ2-3	CASSQSTSGTSTDTQYF	TGTGCCAGCAGCCAAAGTACTAGCGGGACAAGCACAGATACGCAGTATTTT
-	TRBD1	TRBV5-1	TRBJ1-1	CASSSSRTGFGLNTEAFF	TGCGCCAGCAGCTCGAGTAGGACAGGCTTCGGCCTGAACACTGAAGCTTTCTTT
once	-	TRBV2	TRBJ2-7	CASSELILRAEQYF	TGTGCCAGCAGTGAACTTATTTTAAGGGCCGAGCAGTACTTC
-	TRBD2	TRBV7-9	TRBJ2-1	CAVPLAGGFNEQFF	TGTGCCGTACCACTAGCGGGAGGTTTCAATGAGCAGTTCTTC
few	TRBD2	TRBV20-1	TRBJ2-3	CSALLAGTDTQYF	TGCAGTGCCCTACTAGCGGGCACAGATACGCAGTATTTT
-	TRBD2	TRBV5-1	TRBJ2-2	CASSLSGRQVGELFF	TGCGCCAGCAGCTTGAGCGGGAGGCAGGTCGGGGAGCTGTTTTTT
few	-	TRBV12-3/TRBV12-4	TRBJ1-5	CASSFSFRDQPQHF	TGTGCCAGCAGTTTTTCCTTCAGGGATCAGCCCCAGCATTTT
-	-	TRBV2	TRBJ2-1	CASIIQGSSSYNEQFF	TGTGCCAGCATCATACAGGGCTCGAGCTCCTACAATGAGCAGTTCTTC
-	TRBD2	TRBV29-1	TRBJ2-3	CSVAGTSGDTDTQYF	TGCAGCGTTGCGGGGACTAGCGGTGACACAGATACGCAGTATTTT
few	TRBD1	TRBV28	TRBJ1-1	CASSANLILDRLGAFF	TGTGCCAGCAGTGCAAACCTGATCCTGGACAGGCTTGGCGCTTTCTTT
few	TRBD1	TRBV2	TRBJ1-2	CASSALPGQDYGYTF	TGTGCCAGCAGTGCTCTTCCGGGACAGGACTATGGCTACACCTTC
-	-	TRBV12-3/TRBV12-4	TRBJ2-5	CASSSGPIETRYF	TGTGCCAGCAGTTCGGGACCCATCGAGACCCGGTACTTC
many	-	TRBV5-1	TRBJ1-5	CASSLQGDSNQPQHF	TGCGCCAGCAGCCTGCAGGGAGATAGCAATCAGCCCCAGCATTTT
-	-	TRBV12-3/TRBV12-4	TRBJ2-1	CASNKGWNEQFF	TGTGCCAGCAATAAGGGGTGGAATGAGCAGTTCTTC
-	TRBD1	TRBV7-2	TRBJ2-5	CASSSLSRDRAQYF	TGTGCCAGCAGCTCCTTGTCCCGGGACAGGGCCCAGTACTTC
-	TRBD1	TRBV25-1	TRBJ2-7	CASNRGTGSYEQYF	TGTGCCAGCAATCGAGGGACAGGGAGTTACGAGCAGTACTTC
few	-	TRBV6-2/TRBV6-3	TRBJ2-1	CASRNSDYSYNEQFF	TGTGCCAGCAGAAACAGCGATTACTCCTACAATGAGCAGTTCTTC
few	-	TRBV15	TRBJ2-2	CATSREVSVDTGELFF	TGTGCCACCAGCAGAGAAGTTTCGGTAGACACCGGGGAGCTGTTTTTT
-	TRBD2	TRBV3-1	TRBJ2-7	CASSQASGRTTYYEQYF	TGTGCCAGCAGCCAAGCTAGCGGGAGGACGACTTACTACGAGCAGTACTTC
many	-	TRBV7-9	TRBJ1-4	CASSWGNEKLFF	TGTGCCAGCAGCTGGGGTAATGAAAAACTGTTTTTT
-	-	TRBV20-1	TRBJ1-1	CSARGQLGNTEAFF	TGCAGTGCTAGGGGCCAGCTGGGGAACACTGAAGCTTTCTTT
-	TRBD2	TRBV6-2/TRBV6-3	TRBJ2-1	CASNDGTSLVF	TGTGCCAGCAACGACGGGACTAGTCTAGTCTTC
few	TRBD1	TRBV3-1	TRBJ1-6	CASSHGQGIDSPLHF	TGTGCCAGCAGCCACGGACAGGGGATCGATTCACCCCTCCACTTT
many	-	TRBV19	TRBJ2-7	CASRSGGPPYEQYF	TGTGCCAGTAGGTCGGGCGGACCTCCCTACGAGCAGTACTTC
many	-	TRBV5-1	TRBJ2-7	CASSPGGASSYEQYF	TGCGCCAGCAGCCCCGGGGGTGCGAGCTCCTACGAGCAGTACTTC
-	-	TRBV7-8	TRBJ1-6	CASSSDSASSYNSPLHF	TGTGCCAGCAGCTCAGACAGCGCCAGCTCCTATAATTCACCCCTCCACTTT
few	-	TRBV7-3	TRBJ2-1	CASSLIEGEQFF	TGTGCCAGCAGCTTAATTGAGGGAGAGCAGTTCTTC
-	TRBD2	TRBV15	TRBJ2-1	CATSRLAGGHEQFF	TGTGCCACCAGCCGGCTAGCGGGAGGACATGAGCAGTTCTTC
many	TRBD2	TRBV7-2	TRBJ2-7	CASSLDSSGGYEQYF	TGTGCCAGCAGCTTAGATTCTAGCGGGGGATACGAGCAGTACTTC
-	-	TRBV5-1	TRBJ2-3	CASSFEDTDTQYF	TGCGCCAGCAGCTTTGAGGACACAGATACGCAGTATTTT
-	-	TRBV5-5	TRBJ2-7	CASSLPTDYEQYF	TGTGCCAGCAGCTTGCCGACGGACTACGAGCAGTACTTC
-	-	TRBV29-1	TRBJ2-7	CSSRVFGEQYF	TGCAGCTCGAGGGTTTTTGGCGAGCAGTACTTC
few	TRBD2	TRBV29-1	TRBJ2-7	CSGALAGGPEQYF	TGCAGCGGCGCGCTAGCGGGGGGGCCCGAGCAGTACTTC
-	TRBD2	TRBV28	TRBJ2-5	CASSLRVAGDPQETQYF	TGTGCCAGCAGTTTAAGGGTAGCGGGGGACCCACAAGAGACCCAGTACTTC
-	TRBD2	TRBV6-5	TRBJ2-1	CASSYSRGGRYNEQFF	TGTGCCAGCAGTTACTCTCGCGGGGGGCGCTACAATGAGCAGTTCTTC
-	-	TRBV5-1	TRBJ2-5	CASSLLKRGSETQYF	TGCGCCAGCAGCTTGCTAAAACGGGGATCTGAGACCCAGTACTTC
few	TRBD1	TRBV10-3	TRBJ1-1	CAIAATGENTEAFF	TGTGCCATCGCCGCTACAGGGGAGAACACTGAAGCTTTCTTT
few	-	TRBV29-1	TRBJ2-7	CSVVSGEAYEQYF	TGCAGCGTTGTATCGGGTGAGGCCTACGAGCAGTACTTC
many	-	TRBV4-3	TRBJ2-7	CASSQDGTGTKIYEQYF	TGCGCCAGCAGCCAAGACGGGACCGGGACCAAGATTTACGAGCAGTACTTC
-	-	TRBV6-1	TRBJ2-1	CASSPRDTYNEQFF	TGTGCCAGCAGTCCCCGGGATACTTACAATGAGCAGTTCTTC
many	TRBD2	TRBV5-1	TRBJ2-3	CASSGRAGDADTQYF	TGCGCCAGCAGCGGAAGAGCGGGAGACGCAGATACGCAGTATTTT
-	TRBD2	TRBV20-1	TRBJ2-5	CSARVEAGVQQETQYF	TGCAGTGCTAGAGTAGAAGCGGGGGTTCAACAAGAGACCCAGTACTTC
many	TRBD1	TRBV29-1	TRBJ2-1	CSVRTGPGEQFF	TGCAGCGTCCGGACAGGGCCGGGTGAGCAGTTCTTC